Sequencing of this TCR beta chain was carried out in a study of blood T cell repertoires in COVID-19. As for the study in general: Sites across the United States, Italy and Spain contributed samples from acute and convalescent COVID-19.

Donors of Cohort 3 who recovered were those that had two negative PCRs, clearance, or symptom resolution. How the authors handled the data: Nucleated cell number was recorded as an estimate derived from reference gene primer amplification. Assay: immunoSEQ multiplex PCR; the TCRdb copy retains only in-frame clones and omits some. V, J and clone size are those of that table, while D and trimming were read from the DNA. The sample comprises roughly 200,000 clones, 75% to 85% of which are singletons, and 12% rests with the top ten. The CDR3 spans 12 residues. In germline, CDR1 is SGDLS, CDR2 YYNGEE. V was cut by 4 bases and J by 6 bases, with 8 bases left in between.

V is TRBV9 and J is TRBJ2-1, with a possible D match to TRBD2 (5 bases). The source of this sequence is a man aged 40-49 years who had recovered from COVID-19. Source material: PBMCs or T cells enriched from blood (not recorded which). CDR3 coding DNA: TGTGCCAGCAGCCCTAGCCCCAATGAGCAGTTCTTC. Translated, it gives CASSPSPNEQFF.